These T cell receptor beta chains were read from a single sample in a study of cytomegalovirus exposure and HLA in healthy donors. TCRdb keeps only in-frame clones here, not all; method: immunoSEQ multiplex PCR. The sample holds tens of thousands of clones; 79% are singletons and the top ten take approximately 3.6%. The sample was PBMCs. These receptor sequences come from a woman in her thirties or forties in good health and CMV-seronegative. Each CDR3 is given with its conserved first and last residue. Fields, in order: D gene, J gene, clone size, V gene, CDR3 DNA, CDR3 protein. A D gene is named only where the DNA matches it firmly. Clone size is not always given. Where it is, it says once, few, many or a class for expanded clones.

- | TRBJ2-2 | - | TRBV4-1 | TGCGCCAGCAGCCAAGAGGCTACCCAGGGCGGGGAGCTGTTTTTT | CASSQEATQGGELFF
TRBD2 | TRBJ2-5 | - | TRBV5-4 | TGTGCCAGCAGCCTTCGACTAGCGGGGGCCCAGGAGACCCAGTACTTC | CASSLRLAGAQETQYF
TRBD1 | TRBJ1-1 | - | TRBV7-3 | TGTGCCAGCAGCTTAACCGGGACAGGGGGCACTGAAGCTTTCTTT | CASSLTGTGGTEAFF
TRBD2 | TRBJ2-1 | - | TRBV6-1 | TGTGCCAGCAGTGAACCGGGGGGGACTGAGCAGTTCTTC | CASSEPGGTEQFF
- | TRBJ2-7 | - | TRBV19 | TGTGCCAGTAGTATAGTTCCGGGTCCGGACGAGCAGTACTTC | CASSIVPGPDEQYF
TRBD2 | TRBJ2-3 | many | TRBV14 | TGTGCCAGCAGCCAAGATAGAGCGGGGGGCACAGATACGCAGTATTTT | CASSQDRAGGTDTQYF
- | TRBJ1-5 | - | TRBV6-1 | TGTGCCAGCAGTGTTAACAGGGTTCGGCAGCCCCAGCATTTT | CASSVNRVRQPQHF
- | TRBJ1-4 | - | TRBV30 | TGTGCCTGGAGGACAAACGAAAAACTGTTTTTT | CAWRTNEKLFF
- | TRBJ1-4 | once | TRBV2 | TGTGCCAGCAGTGTTGAAACATTTGAAAAACTGTTTTTT | CASSVETFEKLFF
- | TRBJ1-6 | - | TRBV9 | TGTGCCAGCAGCGTAGAGGGAGAATCACCCCTCCACTTT | CASSVEGESPLHF
TRBD1 | TRBJ2-2 | - | TRBV7-9 | TGTGCCAGCAGCCTTGACAGGGTTTCTGGTTCCGGGGAGCTGTTTTTT | CASSLDRVSGSGELFF
TRBD1 | TRBJ2-7 | - | TRBV6-1 | TGTGCCAGCAGTGAGGGGACAGGGGGCTACGAGCAGTACTTC | CASSEGTGGYEQYF
- | TRBJ1-4 | - | TRBV29-1 | TGCAGCGTTGGGGCCGGGAACGGGGAAAAACTGTTTTTT | CSVGAGNGEKLFF
TRBD2 | TRBJ2-7 | - | TRBV7-2 | TGTGCCAGCAGCCTGACTAGCGGGGGAGGCGAGCAGTACTTC | CASSLTSGGGEQYF
- | TRBJ1-5 | - | TRBV30 | TGTGCCTGGATGGACAGTGGGGTGAATCAGCCCCAGCATTTT | CAWMDSGVNQPQHF
TRBD1 | TRBJ1-5 | - | TRBV25-1 | TGTGCCAGCAGTGGCCGGGACAGTTATCAGCCCCAGCATTTT | CASSGRDSYQPQHF
TRBD1 | TRBJ1-5 | - | TRBV15 | TGTGCCACCAGCAGCTATACAGGGGGGGGACAACAGCCCCAGCATTTT | CATSSYTGGGQQPQHF
- | TRBJ1-1 | - | TRBV29-1 | TGCAGCGTTCTTCTAAATACGAACACTGAAGCTTTCTTT | CSVLLNTNTEAFF
TRBD1 | TRBJ1-1 | once | TRBV6-6 | TGTGCCAGCAGGGGCGGGACAGGGAGGAACACTGAAGCTTTCTTT | CASRGGTGRNTEAFF
- | TRBJ2-2 | - | TRBV5-4 | TGTGCCAGCAGCTTAGGGCAGGGCGCGAACACCGGGGAGCTGTTTTTT | CASSLGQGANTGELFF
TRBD1 | TRBJ1-4 | - | TRBV4-2 | TGTGCCAGCAGCCATGCCCCGGGACAGGGGAATGAAAAACTGTTTTTT | CASSHAPGQGNEKLFF
TRBD1 | TRBJ1-5 | - | TRBV5-4 | TGTGCCAGCAGCTTTGGGACAGGGAGAGATAGCAATCAGCCCCAGCATTTT | CASSFGTGRDSNQPQHF
TRBD1 | TRBJ1-6 | - | TRBV7-2 | TGTGCCAGCAGCTTGCACCTCTCGGGACAGGCTTATAATTCACCCCTCCACTTT | CASSLHLSGQAYNSPLHF
- | TRBJ2-4 | - | TRBV2 | TGTGCCAGCAGTGATGTTGCTAGCCGAGCCAAAAACATTCAGTACTTC | CASSDVASRAKNIQYF
- | TRBJ1-6 | - | TRBV6-5 | TGTGCCAGCAGTTACTCAGTCGGGGTCTCACCCCTCCACTTT | CASSYSVGVSPLHF
TRBD1 | TRBJ2-3 | - | TRBV30 | TGTGCCTGGAGCGGACAGGGGGCCACCACAGATACGCAGTATTTT | CAWSGQGATTDTQYF
TRBD1 | TRBJ1-2 | - | TRBV13 | TGTGCCAGCAGCCCCAAGGGACAGGCGCTAGGCTATGGCTACACCTTC | CASSPKGQALGYGYTF
- | TRBJ1-3 | - | TRBV5-1 | TGCGCCAGCAGCTTGGCAGAGGAGAACACCATATATTTT | CASSLAEENTIYF
TRBD1 | TRBJ1-2 | - | TRBV6-5 | TGTGCCAGCAGGGAGACAGGGAACTATGGCTACACCTTC | CASRETGNYGYTF
- | TRBJ2-1 | few | TRBV5-4 | TGTGCCAGCAGCTCTGGCCCGAGGGATGAGCAGTTCTTC | CASSSGPRDEQFF
TRBD2 | TRBJ2-5 | - | TRBV28 | TGTGCCAGCCTAGCGGGGGGGGCCTTGAGAGAGACCCAGTACTTC | CASLAGGALRETQYF
TRBD2 | TRBJ2-7 | - | TRBV28 | TGTGCCAGCAGCTCCACTAGCGGCCGATACGAGCAGTACTTC | CASSSTSGRYEQYF
- | TRBJ1-2 | - | TRBV30 | TGTGCCTGGAGTGGGTCCGGGGACTATGGCTACACCTTC | CAWSGSGDYGYTF
TRBD1 | TRBJ2-1 | - | TRBV7-2 | TGTGCCAGCACCGGGACAGTCGACAATGAGCAGTTCTTC | CASTGTVDNEQFF
- | TRBJ1-5 | - | TRBV7-2 | TGTGCCAGCAGCTTAGACGGCGGGGCCAATCAGCCCCAGCATTTT | CASSLDGGANQPQHF
TRBD1 | TRBJ2-6 | - | TRBV7-2 | TGTGCCAGCAGCCCCCGGGACAGGGAGAGCTCTGGGGCCAACGTCCTGACTTTC | CASSPRDRESSGANVLTF
- | TRBJ1-2 | - | TRBV5-6 | TGTGCCAGCAGACCTTGGGGGGGAGGCTACACCTTC | CASRPWGGGYTF
TRBD2 | TRBJ2-3 | - | TRBV29-1 | TGCAGCGCGGGGGGGCTTGCAGATACGCAGTATTTT | CSAGGLADTQYF
TRBD1 | TRBJ2-6 | - | TRBV5-1 | TGCGCCAGCAGCATGACAGGGGCTGGGGCCAACGTCCTGACTTTC | CASSMTGAGANVLTF
- | TRBJ1-2 | few | TRBV4-1 | TGCGCCAGCAGCCTGGGGACTCGGACTTACTATGGCTACACCTTC | CASSLGTRTYYGYTF
TRBD1 | TRBJ1-2 | - | TRBV7-2 | TGTGCCAGCAGCTCCCCAGGGGGCTATGGCTACACCTTC | CASSSPGGYGYTF
- | TRBJ1-6 | - | TRBV2 | TGTGCCAGCAGTGGGGTGGGCAGCAGCTCCTATAATTCACCCCTCCACTTT | CASSGVGSSSYNSPLHF
- | TRBJ1-2 | - | TRBV19 | TGTGCCAGTAGTATTGGGCGGGCGGCTGGCTACACCTTC | CASSIGRAAGYTF
TRBD1 | TRBJ1-6 | - | TRBV18 | TGTGCCAGCTCACCACCGAGGGGTACCGGGACAGTGGGTTCACCCCTCCACTTT | CASSPPRGTGTVGSPLHF
- | TRBJ2-1 | - | TRBV16 | TGTGCCAGCAGCCAGTCCGGGACTGTCTTCAATGAGCAGTTCTTC | CASSQSGTVFNEQFF
- | TRBJ2-5 | many | TRBV10-3 | TGTGCCATCAGGGACACCAAGGGGGGGGCCGGGGAGACCCAGTACTTC | CAIRDTKGGAGETQYF
- | TRBJ2-3 | medium-sized | TRBV6-4 | TGTGCCAGCAGTGGACAGGGCACAGATACGCAGTATTTT | CASSGQGTDTQYF
- | TRBJ1-1 | - | TRBV7-3 | TGTGCCAGCAGCTTAGAAACAGGTAGAGCTTTCTTT | CASSLETGRAFF
- | TRBJ1-4 | - | TRBV15 | TGTGCCACCAGCAGAGAACAGCTGACAGACATAACAACTAATGAAAAACTGTTTTTT | CATSREQLTDITTNEKLFF
TRBD1 | TRBJ2-7 | - | TRBV29-1 | TGCAGCGCTGGACAGGGGACCTACGAGCAGTACTTC | CSAGQGTYEQYF
- | TRBJ2-2 | once | TRBV9 | TGTGCCAGCAGCGTACGGGGGGCGGACACCGGGGAGCTGTTTTTT | CASSVRGADTGELFF
- | TRBJ2-2 | - | TRBV19 | TGTGCCAGTAGGGTAATCGGTGCGAACACCGGGGAGCTGTTTTTT | CASRVIGANTGELFF
- | TRBJ2-3 | - | TRBV30 | TGTGCCTGGAGTGTTGACAGCAAAACAGATACGCAGTATTTT | CAWSVDSKTDTQYF
TRBD1 | TRBJ2-1 | - | TRBV5-6 | TGTGCCAGCAGCCCGGGACAGGGGGCCTACAATGAGCAGTTCTTC | CASSPGQGAYNEQFF
- | TRBJ1-1 | few | TRBV6-5 | TGTGCCAGCAGACTAACGGGTCTGAACACTGAAGCTTTCTTT | CASRLTGLNTEAFF
TRBD1 | TRBJ2-7 | - | TRBV5-6 | TGTGCCAGCAACAACCCTCCGGGACAGTCGTACTTC | CASNNPPGQSYF
- | TRBJ1-3 | - | TRBV14 | TGTGCCAGCAGCCCCTTATCAGGTGGAAACACCATATATTTT | CASSPLSGGNTIYF
- | TRBJ1-3 | - | TRBV6-6 | TGTGCCAGCAACGCAGAGGAAACGGGGGGCACCATATATTTT | CASNAEETGGTIYF